One sample yielded the 32 T cell receptor beta chains listed below, sequenced in a study of PD-1 blockade in classical Hodgkin lymphoma. TCRdb's copy holds only in-frame clones and misses some; the assay was immunoSEQ multiplex PCR. In the table there are 20,000 to 25,000 clones, about 70% of which are singletons. Specified time point: cycle 4 day 1 (C4D1), after less than 7 weeks of nivolumab. Every patient had relapsed following autologous stem cell transplantation, and cohorts differed in brentuximab vedotin exposure. Sequencing used peripheral blood mononuclear cells (PBMCs), obtained before the fourth cycle of nivolumab. Receptor source: a human donor with classical Hodgkin lymphoma.

V gene TRBV6-1 combines with J gene TRBJ2-1; TRBD1 might be the D (5 bases). CDR3 length: 13 residues. Germline CDR1 reads MNHNS; CDR2 reads SASEGT. V lost 0 bases, J lost 10 bases, and 10 bases lay in between. The CDR3 region is CASSEAQGWEQFF. Here the CDR3 DNA reads TGTGCCAGCAGTGAAGCCCAGGGTTGGGAGCAGTTCTTC.

The rearrangement joins TRBV10-2 to TRBJ2-1; 12 nucleotides align to TRBD2. The CDR3 extends over 16 amino acids. CDR1 is WSHSY, CDR2 SAAADI, per germline. V dropped 5 bases and J dropped 7; count of bases not matched to a gene: 9. In DNA form, the CDR3 reads TGCGCCAGCAGTTTTTCCCTAGCGGGAGGGCGGAATGAGCAGTTCTTC. Translating gives CASSFSLAGGRNEQFF.

The J gene is TRBJ2-1, the V gene TRBV4-2; D possibly corresponds to TRBD2 (6 bases). Trimming stripped 1 base from V and 0 bases from J, with 13 bases between. The CDR3 covers 17 residues. Germline loops: CDR1 LGHNA, CDR2 YNFKEQ. CDR3 nucleotides: TGTGCCAGCAGCCAAGTACGGGAGACAAGCTCCTACAATGAGCAGTTCTTC. Protein sequence: CASSQVRETSSYNEQFF.

The genes are TRBV7-8 and TRBJ2-4, with TRBD2 as a possible D gene (6 bases). Trimming took off 1 base at V and 0 bases at J, with 16 bases between the two ends. Germline CDR1 and CDR2: SGHVS and FQNEAQ. The CDR3 is made up of 18 amino acids. DNA for the CDR3: TGTGCCAGCAGCTTAGTCGGCGGAGGAGGGCTAGCCAAAAACATTCAGTACTTC. It is translated as CASSLVGGGGLAKNIQYF.

This clone qualifies as medium-sized. This sequence joins TRBV19 and TRBJ1-6; D is unresolved. CDR1 is LNHDA, CDR2 SQIVND, per germline (reference sequence). CDR3 length: 14 amino acids. The germline V and J ends were trimmed by 7 bases and 4 bases, with 11 bases remaining between them. The CDR3: CASKAGIYNSPLHF. The CDR3 DNA sequence: TGTGCCAGTAAAGCAGGAATATATAATTCACCCCTCCACTTT.

This chain joins TRBV5-8 and TRBJ2-7; D may match TRBD1 or TRBD2 (5 bases each). Germline V gene sequence: CDR1 SGHTS, CDR2 YDEGEE. This CDR3 has 18 residues. V lost 4 bases, J lost 3 bases, and 26 bases lay in between. The CDR3 nucleotides are TGTGCCAGCAGCCGCCGGGGAATTAGGGGCCGGCCGCTCTACGAGCAGTACTTC. Translated, it gives CASSRRGIRGRPLYEQYF. Drawing the rest from reference TRBV5-8 and TRBJ2-7, the complete variable domain is EAGVTQSPTHLIKTRGQQATLRCSPISGHTSVYWYQQALGLGLQFLLWYDEGEERNRGNFPPRFSGRQFPNYSSELNVNALELEDSALYLCASSRRGIRGRPLYEQYFGPGTRLTVT.

V is TRBV6-5 and J is TRBJ1-4; TRBD1 might be the D (6 bases). Germline CDR1 and CDR2: MNHEY and SVGAGI. Deletions cut 2 bases from V and 3 bases from J, with 10 bases between. The CDR3 length is 15 residues. CDR3 sequence (DNA): TGTGCCAGCAGTTACGCGGGGGGCCCTAATGAAAAACTGTTTTTT. Translated, it gives CASSYAGGPNEKLFF.

The chain has TRBV4-1 and TRBJ2-3; TRBD2 matches 10 bases. Trimming took 3 bases from V and 6 from J; bases not matched to a gene: 9. This CDR3 comprises 16 residues. CDR1 and CDR2 (germline): MGHRA, YSYEKL. CDR3 coding DNA: TGCGCCAGCAGCCACTCGCCGGGACTAGCGTTGGATACGCAGTATTTT. Amino acid sequence: CASSHSPGLALDTQYF.

The CDR3 DNA sequence: TGTGCCAGTAGACCAGGGGGCGCGGAAGGGGCCAACGTCCTGACTTTC. Translated: CASRPGGAEGANVLTF. This chain joins TRBV19 and TRBJ2-6, with 8 bases identical to TRBD1. Trimming at V came to 6 bases and at J to 4 bases, leaving 8 bases not matched to a gene. CDR1 is LNHDA, CDR2 SQIVND, per germline (reference sequence). CDR3 length equals 16 residues.

This clone was counted a single time. The J gene is TRBJ2-7, the V gene TRBV5-1; TRBD2 matches at 7 bases. V lost 2 bases and J lost 6; bases outside the gene matches: 14. In germline, CDR1 is SGHRS, CDR2 YFSETQ. The CDR3 extends over 16 amino acids. The DNA for the CDR3 is TGCGCCAGCAGCTTAGAACCTAGCGGTACAGCTTCCGAGCAGTACTTC. It is translated as CASSLEPSGTASEQYF.

The rearrangement uses TRBV6-5 and TRBJ1-5; TRBD1 matches 8 bases. CDR3 length: 14 amino acids. V dropped 7 bases and J dropped 2; count of bases not matched to a gene: 4. Germline CDR1 is MNHEY and CDR2 is SVGAGI. The CDR3 sequence is CASISGGRNQPQHF. CDR3 coding DNA: TGTGCCAGCATTTCAGGGGGCCGCAATCAGCCCCAGCATTTT.

The chain combines TRBV10-3 with TRBJ2-2, with 14 positions matching TRBD2. The V segment lost 6 bases and the J segment 2 bases; nucleotides outside the gene matches: 2. Germline lookup yields CDR1 ENHRY and CDR2 SYGVKD. The CDR3 runs to 16 residues. Here the CDR3 DNA reads TGTGCCATCAGGGGACTAGCGGGGGATAACACCGGGGAGCTGTTTTTT. Translating gives CAIRGLAGDNTGELFF.

The chain links TRBV30 to TRBJ2-2, with a weak D call TRBD2 (5 bases). Germline V CDR1 and CDR2: GTSNPN, SVGIG (reference sequence). The CDR3 extends over 13 amino acids. The V end was cut by 0 bases, the J end by 6 bases, with 8 bases between. CDR3 DNA: TGTGCCTGGAGTGTACTAGGGTCCGGGGAGCTGTTTTTT. Translated: CAWSVLGSGELFF.

This clone was seen a handful of times. The genes are TRBV15 and TRBJ1-1; perhaps TRBD1 as D (6 bases). Germline CDR1 and CDR2: LNHNV and YYDKDF (reference sequence). The V end lost 0 bases, the J end lost 1 base, and 9 bases lay between the germline ends. The CDR3 has 15 residues. CDR3 protein: CATSRDRGQNTEAFF. For the CDR3, the DNA is TGTGCCACCAGCAGAGATAGGGGACAGAACACTGAAGCTTTCTTT.

This rearrangement joins TRBV2 to TRBJ1-1; 8 nucleotides match TRBD1. Per the germline V gene, CDR1 is SNHLY and CDR2 is FYNNEI. V trimming: 6 bases; J trimming: 1 base; junction bases outside the gene matches: 10. This CDR3 is 16 amino acids long. CDR3 sequence reads: CASRPDRGIGNTEAFF. The CDR3 DNA is TGTGCCAGCAGGCCCGACAGGGGAATCGGGAACACTGAAGCTTTCTTT.

The chain is built from TRBV11-2 and TRBJ2-5, with TRBD1 matching over 8 bases. The CDR3 totals 18 residues. Germline CDR1 and CDR2: SGHAT and FQNNGV. V was pared by 5 bases and J by 2 bases, with 16 bases of the junction left unmatched. The CDR3 spells CASSGGYWQGAGQETQYF. In nucleotides, the CDR3 is TGTGCCAGCAGCGGGGGCTATTGGCAGGGGGCAGGTCAAGAGACCCAGTACTTC.

The V and J genes are TRBV5-1 and TRBJ1-3; D gene unclear. V gave up 0 bases and J gave up 4 bases, with 11 bases separating them. The germline V gene has CDR1 SGHRS and CDR2 YFSETQ. The CDR3 is made up of 15 amino acids. The CDR3 loop reads CASSLVGEAGNTIYF. The DNA of the CDR3 is TGCGCCAGCAGCTTGGTTGGGGAGGCCGGAAACACCATATATTTT.

With regard to this clone: Its ends do not fully match the called genes, so a read error is possible. Within the sample, other DNA sequences also encode this same CDR3. This chain joins TRBV9 and TRBJ1-4, with D possibly TRBD1 on 6 matching bases. Germline loops: CDR1 SGDLS, CDR2 YYNGEE. This CDR3 comprises 15 residues. CDR3 sequence reads: CASSVGGATNEKLFF. CDR3 nucleotides: TGCGCCAGCAGCGTAGGGGGTGCAACTAATGAAAAACTGTTTTTT. Based on the CDR3 plus reference TRBV9 and TRBJ1-4, the full variable domain is DSGVTQTPKHLITATGQRVTLRCSPRSGDLSVYWYQQSLDQGLQFLIQYYNGEERAKGNILERFSAQQFPDLHSELNLSSLELGDSALYFCASSVGGATNEKLFFGSGTQLSVL.

This clone has a single count. V is TRBV18 and J is TRBJ1-3; D is undetermined. Per germline, CDR1 KGHSH and CDR2 LQKENI. This CDR3 is 15 amino acids long. Trimming took off 3 bases at V and 0 bases at J, with 9 bases between the two ends. The CDR3 reads CASSPDSLSGNTIYF. CDR3 bases: TGTGCCAGCTCACCTGACTCCCTCTCTGGAAACACCATATATTTT.

The sample holds a few counts of this clone. The V call is TRBV6-9, the J call TRBJ1-2; D is uncertain. This CDR3 comprises 14 residues. Per the germline V gene, CDR1 is MNHGY and CDR2 is SVAAGI. V was cut by 5 bases and J by 2 bases, with 12 bases left in between. CDR3 coding DNA: TGTGCCAGCAGTCCAGACGGTGGCAACTATGGCTACACCTTC. This encodes CASSPDGGNYGYTF.

The gene calls are TRBV19 and TRBJ2-7; TRBD2 is a possible D gene (6 bases). Germline values: CDR1 LNHDA, CDR2 SQIVND (reference sequence). This CDR3 contains 16 residues. V dropped 10 bases and J dropped 7 bases, with 29 bases sitting between them. The CDR3 region has the DNA TGTGCCACTAAAAGGACTCCACGGGAGACATTTGAAGAGCAGTACTTC. Protein product: CATKRTPRETFEEQYF.

This clone ranks as medium-sized. The CDR3 protein is CASRRQMTNYGYTF. For the CDR3, the DNA is TGTGCCAGCAGGCGACAGATGACTAACTATGGCTACACCTTC. The chain has TRBV6-1 and TRBJ1-2; D perhaps matches TRBD1 (5 bases). The CDR3 is 14 amino acids. Germline CDR1 and CDR2: MNHNS and SASEGT. Deletions cut 6 bases from V and 0 bases from J, with 11 bases between.

The V and J genes are TRBV5-1 and TRBJ2-7; 9 bases agree with TRBD1. Trimming at V came to 0 bases and at J to 7 bases, leaving 11 bases not matched to a gene. CDR1 is SGHRS and CDR2 is YFSETQ in the germline V gene. This CDR3 contains 16 residues. CDR3 amino acids: CASSLAPGQGLGEQYF. CDR3 DNA sequence: TGCGCCAGCAGCTTGGCCCCGGGACAGGGCCTCGGGGAGCAGTACTTC.

The gene calls are TRBV5-5 and TRBJ2-1; a weak D match, TRBD2 (6 bases). This CDR3 is built from 15 residues. Between the trimmed V and J ends, which lost 0 bases and 3 bases, there was a span of 10 bases. Germline CDR1 reads SGHKS; CDR2 reads YYEKEE (reference sequence). CDR3 sequence reads: CASSLVAAGYNEQFF. CDR3 bases: TGTGCCAGCAGCTTGGTAGCGGCTGGCTACAATGAGCAGTTCTTC.

V gene TRBV18 combines with J gene TRBJ2-5; TRBD2 is a possible D gene (5 bases). This CDR3 is 19 amino acids long. V lost 3 bases, J lost 2 bases, and 25 bases lay in between. Germline CDR1 and CDR2: KGHSH and LQKENI. This CDR3 is CASSPVRPRSGKSQETQYF. CDR3 nucleotides: TGTGCCAGCTCACCGGTCCGTCCCAGGAGCGGAAAATCACAAGAGACCCAGTACTTC.

This clone was detected only once. The chain is built from TRBV7-2 and TRBJ1-2; possibly TRBD1 for D (5 bases). Germline CDR1 reads SGHTA; CDR2 reads FQGNSA. With 1 base removed from V and 4 bases from J, the gap between germline ends came to 19 bases. The CDR3 totals 17 residues. CDR3 coding DNA: TGTGCCAGCAGCTTAGGGCCGAGGCAGGGACCTTCCTATGGCTACACCTTC. Protein sequence: CASSLGPRQGPSYGYTF. Variable domain in full (rest from reference TRBV7-2 and TRBJ1-2): GAGVSQSPSNKVTEKGKDVELRCDPISGHTALYWYRQSLGQGLEFLIYFQGNSAPDKSGLPSDRFSAERTGGSVSTLTIQRTQQEDSAVYLCASSLGPRQGPSYGYTFGSGTRLTVV.

CDR3 coding DNA: TGTGCCAGCTCACCCCGCCCTCTTGGAGCGGGAGGGTACTACGAGCAGTACTTC. Protein sequence: CASSPRPLGAGGYYEQYF. This chain joins TRBV18 and TRBJ2-7; 10 bases are a match to TRBD2. Germline V gives CDR1 KGHSH, CDR2 LQKENI. Unmatched junction bases numbered 14, after V lost 3 bases and J lost 3 bases. The CDR3 is 18 residues long. The whole variable domain, filled in from reference TRBV18 and TRBJ2-7, reads NAGVMQNPRHLVRRRGQEARLRCSPMKGHSHVYWYRQLPEEGLKFMVYLQKENIIDESGMPKERFSAEFPKEGPSILRIQQVVRGDSAAYFCASSPRPLGAGGYYEQYFGPGTRLTVT.

The V and J genes are TRBV7-2 and TRBJ1-5; D not certain. V was cut by 1 base and J by 4 bases, with 8 bases left in between. The germline V gene has CDR1 SGHTA and CDR2 FQGNSA. The CDR3 length is 14 residues. The CDR3 spells CASSLGQINQPQHF. For the CDR3, the DNA is TGTGCCAGCAGCTTAGGCCAGATTAATCAGCCCCAGCATTTT.

V gene TRBV11-3 combines with J gene TRBJ2-7; D assignment may be TRBD1 or TRBD2 (5 bases each). Trimming pared 3 bases from V and 2 bases from J, leaving 14 bases between. Germline-derived CDR1 and CDR2 are SGHNT and YENEEA. The CDR3 runs to 15 residues. CDR3 DNA sequence: TGTGCCAGCAGCTTGGGACCGGACATAACCTACGAGCAGTACTTC. The encoded protein is CASSLGPDITYEQYF.

The rearrangement joins TRBV5-5 to TRBJ2-2; D call uncertain. Germline V lookup: CDR1 SGHKS, CDR2 YYEKEE (reference sequence). This CDR3 has 13 amino acids. The V and J ends lost 4 bases and 6 bases respectively, with 10 bases between them. CDR3 nucleotide sequence: TGTGCCAGCAGCCCCTTTGGGGCCGGGGAGCTGTTTTTT. Protein sequence: CASSPFGAGELFF.

The J gene is TRBJ1-1, the V gene TRBV6-5; D is unresolved. This CDR3 has 13 amino acids. V dropped 6 bases and J dropped 0 bases, with 8 bases sitting between them. CDR1 is MNHEY and CDR2 is SVGAGI in the germline V gene. As DNA, the CDR3 is TGTGCCAGCAGCCGAGGCCTGAACACTGAAGCTTTCTTT. It is translated as CASSRGLNTEAFF.

This clone was seen only a few times. This chain links TRBV10-3 with TRBJ1-1; the D is unclear. Germline CDR1 ENHRY, CDR2 SYGVKD. Trimming cost V 6 bases and J 1 base, with 9 bases left between them. The CDR3 spans 13 residues. The CDR3 reads CAIRRPENTEAFF. CDR3 in DNA: TGTGCCATCAGACGTCCGGAGAACACTGAAGCTTTCTTT.